This TCR beta chain was recorded in a study of T cell responses to AZD1222 COVID-19 vaccine. With respect to this clone: As yet, its antigen is unknown.

The table came from immunoSEQ multiplex PCR; TCRdb's copy has only in-frame clones and leaves some out. The sample carries fewer than 110,000 clones, about 89% recorded once. General observations from the study: In a largely white British group with more females than males, clonal diversity was possibly underestimated.

This receptor was identified in an adult in good health. Material: peripheral blood, obtained on day 0 of AZD1222 vaccination.

This CDR3 is CASSVRPTGANEKLFF. CDR3 nucleotide sequence: TGTGCCAGCAGCGTCAGACCGACCGGGGCTAATGAAAAACTGTTTTTT. The gene calls are TRBV2 and TRBJ1-4; unclear D gene. Trimming pared 6 bases from V and 3 bases from J, leaving 17 bases between. The CDR3 length is 16 residues. Per germline, CDR1 SNHLY and CDR2 FYNNEI. The full variable domain, rest sourced from reference TRBV2 and TRBJ1-4, is EPEVTQTPSHQVTQMGQEVILRCVPISNHLYFYWYRQILGQKVEFLVSFYNNEISEKSEIFDDQFSVERPDGSNFTLKIRSTKLEDSAMYFCASSVRPTGANEKLFFGSGTQLSVL.